This T cell receptor beta chain was documented in a study of blood T cell repertoires in COVID-19. On the study more broadly: Donors in the United States, Italy and Spain gave samples during acute or convalescent COVID-19. In each case, the material was cDNA or gDNA derived from T cells, B-cell-depleted T cells, or PBMCs.

The V and J ends lost 0 bases and 2 bases respectively, with 10 bases between them. The CDR3 covers 15 residues. CDR1 is LNHDA and CDR2 is SQIVND in the germline V gene (reference sequence). In the original workflow: Amplification with reference gene primers provided the estimates of nucleated cell counts. Profiling relied on immunoSEQ multiplex PCR, and the TCRdb table lists in-frame clones only, not all of them. V and J calls and clone size follow that table, whereas D and trimming were derived from the DNA. The sample carries about 35,000 clones, about 85% recorded once. This TCR came from a man aged 55-75 years with active or convalescent COVID-19. Sequencing was done on a sample of peripheral blood. The chain joins TRBV19 to TRBJ1-2; D unresolved. This chain's CDR3 is CASSIDRGKNYGYTF. In nucleotides, the CDR3 is TGTGCCAGTAGTATAGATCGTGGCAAGAACTATGGCTACACCTTC.